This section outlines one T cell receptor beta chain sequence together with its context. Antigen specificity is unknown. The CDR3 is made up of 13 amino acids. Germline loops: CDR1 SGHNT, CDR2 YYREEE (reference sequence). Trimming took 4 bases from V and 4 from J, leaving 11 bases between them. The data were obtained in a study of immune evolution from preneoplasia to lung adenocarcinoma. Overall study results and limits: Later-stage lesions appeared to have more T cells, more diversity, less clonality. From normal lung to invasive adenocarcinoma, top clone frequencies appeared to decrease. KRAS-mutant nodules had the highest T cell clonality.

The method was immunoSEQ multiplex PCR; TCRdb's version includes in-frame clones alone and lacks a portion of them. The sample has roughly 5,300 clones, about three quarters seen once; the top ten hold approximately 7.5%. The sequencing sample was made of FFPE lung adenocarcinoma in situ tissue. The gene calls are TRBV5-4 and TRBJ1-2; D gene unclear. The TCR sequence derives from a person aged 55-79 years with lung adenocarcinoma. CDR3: CASSEQSLYGYTF. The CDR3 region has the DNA TGTGCCAGCAGCGAACAGAGCCTCTATGGCTACACCTTC.